Shown below are 20 T cell receptor beta chains from a single sample sequenced in a study of OX40 agonist ivuxolimab in advanced cancers. The repertoire was sequenced with immunoSEQ multiplex PCR; TCRdb's copy has only in-frame clones and lacks some. The table shows about 42,000 clones, with roughly 86% occurring only once. Sample: CD4+ or CD8+ T cells sorted from blood, taken in a trial of the OX40 agonist ivuxolimab. The receptors derive from an adult with an advanced solid tumor such as melanoma, head and neck, liver or kidney cancer.

This clone was detected once. CDR3 sequence reads: CASSLDRPYEQYV. CDR3 in DNA: TGTGCCAGCAGCTTAGACCGTCCCTACGAGCAGTACGTC. This sequence joins TRBV11-1 and TRBJ2-7, with D uncertain. Trimming left V 1 base short and J 2 bases short, with 6 bases between. This CDR3 region has 13 residues. The germline gives CDR1 SGHAT, CDR2 FQDESV (reference sequence).

Here the CDR3 DNA reads TGTGCCAGCAGCTTCACAGGGGCACGGACTGAAGCTTTCTTT. This codes for CASSFTGARTEAFF. The chain is built from TRBV7-2 and TRBJ1-1, with TRBD1 matching 7 bases. After removal of 3 bases from V and 5 bases from J, the junction contained 6 bases not matched to a gene. The CDR3 runs to 14 residues. Germline values: CDR1 SGHTA, CDR2 FQGNSA.

The CDR3 reads CASSPPEWDTEAFF. The CDR3 DNA reads as TGTGCCAGCAGTCCCCCTGAGTGGGACACTGAAGCTTTCTTT. V usage is TRBV6-5 and J usage is TRBJ1-1; no clear D gene. The germline V and J ends were trimmed by 5 bases and 3 bases, with 13 bases remaining between them. The CDR3 totals 14 residues. The V gene's germline CDR1 is MNHEY and CDR2 SVGAGI.

CDR3 nucleotides: TGCGCCAGCAGCCCGGCGGGTTGGGAGCAGTACTTC. Translation gives CASSPAGWEQYF. This sequence joins TRBV5-1 and TRBJ2-7, with D perhaps TRBD2 (5 bases). Germline V CDR1 and CDR2: SGHRS, YFSETQ. V was shortened by 4 bases and J by 7 bases, with 12 bases between the two germline ends. This CDR3 comprises 12 residues.

This clone was counted a single time. The chain employs TRBV6-5 and TRBJ2-2; maybe TRBD2 (5 bases). Trimming pared 2 bases from V and 0 bases from J, leaving 7 bases between. Germline V gene sequence: CDR1 MNHEY, CDR2 SVGAGI. The CDR3 is made up of 15 amino acids. This CDR3 is CASSYEGANTGELFF. The CDR3, as DNA: TGTGCCAGCAGTTACGAGGGCGCGAACACCGGGGAGCTGTTTTTT.

This sequence joins TRBV9 and TRBJ2-7, with D possibly TRBD1 on 6 matching bases. V lost 4 bases and J lost 4, with 21 bases in between. This CDR3 is 16 amino acids long. Germline V lookup: CDR1 SGDLS, CDR2 YYNGEE. The CDR3 spells CASSPEGRVGGYEQYF. The CDR3 coding sequence is TGTGCCAGCAGCCCCGAAGGTAGGGTAGGGGGATACGAGCAGTACTTC.

V gene TRBV6-6 combines with J gene TRBJ1-5; 7 positions agree with TRBD1. Germline V gene data show CDR1 as MNHNY and CDR2 as SVGAGI (reference sequence). This CDR3 comprises 15 residues. Germline trimming cut 7 bases from V and 0 bases from J; bases unmatched to any gene: 6. In DNA, the CDR3 is TGTGCCAGCAACCTTGACAGGGTTAGCAATCAGCCCCAGCATTTT. Residues: CASNLDRVSNQPQHF.

The V call is TRBV7-9, the J call TRBJ1-4; weak D call: TRBD1 (5 bases). CDR1 SEHNR and CDR2 FQNEAQ come from the germline V gene (reference sequence). V was clipped by 6 bases and J by 4 bases, with 12 bases between them. The CDR3 length is 14 residues. This chain's CDR3 is CASRGEGLNEKLFF. The CDR3 region has the DNA TGTGCCAGCAGAGGAGAGGGGCTTAATGAAAAACTGTTTTTT.

As DNA, the CDR3 is TGTGCCAGCAGAGGACTGGGTTCGAGCACAGATACGCAGTATTTT. Its translation: CASRGLGSSTDTQYF. The V call is TRBV2, the J call TRBJ2-3, with D tentatively TRBD2 (5 bases). The CDR3 runs to 15 residues. Germline V CDR1 and CDR2: SNHLY, FYNNEI. With 6 bases removed from V and 0 bases from J, the gap between germline ends came to 13 bases.

This clone came up once. The chain combines TRBV19 with TRBJ1-5; possible D gene TRBD1, 5 bases. Germline V gives CDR1 LNHDA, CDR2 SQIVND (reference sequence). V shed 6 bases and J shed 0 bases, with 15 bases lying between them. This CDR3 has 16 residues. CDR3 DNA sequence: TGTGCCAGTAGCGTCTTTCAGGGATATAGCAATCAGCCCCAGCATTTT. Its translation: CASSVFQGYSNQPQHF.

A single count supports this clone. This rearrangement joins TRBV9 to TRBJ2-2; D gene unclear. Per germline, CDR1 SGDLS and CDR2 YYNGEE. The CDR3 has 13 amino acids. V dropped 3 bases and J dropped 3 bases, with 6 bases sitting between them. CDR3 in amino acids: CASSGPYTGELFF. The CDR3 DNA is TGTGCCAGCAGCGGCCCTTACACCGGGGAGCTGTTTTTT.

The chain employs TRBV15 and TRBJ2-7; D tentatively reads TRBD1 or TRBD2 (5 bases each). This CDR3 region has 15 residues. Trimming removed 0 bases at V and 5 bases at J, with 14 bases between. In germline, CDR1 is LNHNV, CDR2 YYDKDF (reference sequence). The CDR3: CATSRDRGGSDEQYV. Written as DNA, the CDR3 is TGTGCCACCAGCAGAGATCGTGGGGGTAGCGACGAGCAGTACGTC.

The table lists this clone with a few counts. The rearrangement links TRBV6-5 to TRBJ2-1; perhaps TRBD1 as D (5 bases). The V gene's germline CDR1 is MNHEY and CDR2 SVGAGI. The CDR3 runs 14 residues. V lost 5 bases and J 0 bases, leaving 8 bases between the germline ends. DNA of the CDR3: TGTGCCAGCAGTACAGGTTACTCCTACAATGAGCAGTTCTTC. Residues: CASSTGYSYNEQFF.

Judged by abundance, this clone is medium-sized. A read error may produce the germline difference seen at one junction end. The genes are TRBV14 and TRBJ1-4; D not certain. The CDR3 consists of 12 residues. CDR1 and CDR2 (germline): SGHDN, FVKESK. CDR3 nucleotide sequence: TGTGCCAGCAGCCAAGATAGTGTAAACTTGATTTTT. Amino acids: CASSQDSVNLIF.

The chain uses TRBV19 and TRBJ2-3; D possibly corresponds to TRBD2 (6 bases). Germline CDR1 and CDR2: LNHDA and SQIVND (reference sequence). V lost 3 bases and J lost 1, with 8 bases in between. This CDR3 is 14 amino acids long. CDR3 sequence reads: CASSIGGGTDTQYF. The CDR3 region has the DNA TGTGCCAGTAGTATCGGCGGGGGCACAGATACGCAGTATTTT.

This clone was counted once. The chain uses TRBV29-1 and TRBJ1-3; no firm D call. Germline loops: CDR1 SQVTM, CDR2 ANQGSEA. This CDR3 region has 12 residues. V gave up 5 bases and J gave up 2 bases, with 7 bases separating them. In nucleotides, the CDR3 is TGCAGCGTTCGAGCCGCTGGAAACACCATATATTTT. As protein: CSVRAAGNTIYF.

The chain carries TRBV9 and TRBJ2-3; D is unresolved. This CDR3 is 15 amino acids long. The V gene's germline CDR1 is SGDLS and CDR2 YYNGEE. V lost 0 bases and J lost 4, with 12 bases in between. Here the CDR3 DNA reads TGTGCCAGCAGCGTAGAAGTGGCAAGTGCAGATACGCAGTATTTT. Encoded protein: CASSVEVASADTQYF.

The chain carries TRBV28 and TRBJ2-5; possibly TRBD2 for D (5 bases). The CDR3 has 14 amino acids. CDR1 is MDHEN, CDR2 SYDVKM, per germline. V lost 3 bases, J lost 3 bases, and 11 bases lay in between. DNA for the CDR3: TGTGCCAGCAGTTTTTTAGGGAGTGAAGAGACCCAGTACTTC. Translating gives CASSFLGSEETQYF.

The chain joins TRBV19 to TRBJ2-4, with D tentatively TRBD1 or TRBD2 (5 bases each). The CDR3 has 16 residues. With 2 bases removed from V and 6 bases from J, the gap between germline ends came to 17 bases. Germline V gives CDR1 LNHDA, CDR2 SQIVND (reference sequence). The CDR3 region is CASSILVGDARNIQYF. CDR3 DNA: TGTGCCAGTAGTATATTGGTGGGGGACGCGAGAAACATTCAGTACTTC.

V usage is TRBV12-5 and J usage is TRBJ2-7, with D hard to call. Germline V CDR1 and CDR2: LGHNT, FRNRAP. V was cut by 3 bases and J by 0 bases, with 3 bases left in between. This CDR3 region has 12 residues. CDR3 nucleotides: TGTGCTAGTGGTTTTTCCTCCTACGAGCAGTACTTC. As protein: CASGFSSYEQYF.